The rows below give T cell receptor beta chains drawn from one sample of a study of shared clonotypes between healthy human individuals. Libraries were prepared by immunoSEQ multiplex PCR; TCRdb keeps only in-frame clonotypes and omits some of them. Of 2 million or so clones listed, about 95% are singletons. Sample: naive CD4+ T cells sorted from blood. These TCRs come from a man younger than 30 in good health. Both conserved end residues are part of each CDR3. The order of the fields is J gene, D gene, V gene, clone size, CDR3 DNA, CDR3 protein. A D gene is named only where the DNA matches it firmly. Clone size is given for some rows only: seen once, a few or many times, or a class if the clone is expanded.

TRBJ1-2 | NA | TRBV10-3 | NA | TGTGCCATCAGTGCCGGGGAGTTGGGATTCTATGGCTACACCTTC | CAISAGELGFYGYTF
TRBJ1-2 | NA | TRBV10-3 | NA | TGTGCCGGGGGAGGTTTCGACTATGGCTACACCTTC | CAGGGFDYGYTF
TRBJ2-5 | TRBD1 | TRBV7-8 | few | TGTGCCAGCAGCCCGAGGACAGGGCCCGTTGGGGAGACCCAGTACTTC | CASSPRTGPVGETQYF
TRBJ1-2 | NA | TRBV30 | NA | TGTGCCTGGAGCGCACGCGGGGGATCTAACTATGGCTACACCTTC | CAWSARGGSNYGYTF
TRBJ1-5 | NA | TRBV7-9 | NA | TGTGCCAGCAGCCCCCTAAAGGGAGACCAGCCCCAGCATTTT | CASSPLKGDQPQHF
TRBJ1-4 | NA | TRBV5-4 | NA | TGTGCCAGCTCCGAACGGGGTGAAAAACTGTTTTTT | CASSERGEKLFF
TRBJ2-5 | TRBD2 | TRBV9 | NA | TGTGCCAGCAGCCCAAGCAGCGGGAGGGAGCAGACCCAGTACTTC | CASSPSSGREQTQYF
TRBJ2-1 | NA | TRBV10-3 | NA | TGTGCCATCATGGATGGTCAGGGCTCCTTCAATGAGCAGTTCTTC | CAIMDGQGSFNEQFF
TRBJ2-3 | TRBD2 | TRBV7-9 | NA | TGTGCCAGCAGCTTAGCCCTAGCGGGGGACACAGATACGCAGTATTTT | CASSLALAGDTDTQYF
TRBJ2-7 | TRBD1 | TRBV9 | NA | TGTGCCAGCAGCGCCGCGACAGGGTCCGCCTACGAGCAGTACTTC | CASSAATGSAYEQYF
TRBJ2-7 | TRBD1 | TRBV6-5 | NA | TGTGCCAGCAGTTATAGGCCGACAGGGAGAGACGAGCAGTACTTC | CASSYRPTGRDEQYF
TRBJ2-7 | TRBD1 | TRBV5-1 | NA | TGCGCCAGCAGCACTGGGGACAGGACCTCCTACGAGCAGTACTTC | CASSTGDRTSYEQYF
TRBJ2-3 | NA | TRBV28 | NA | TGTGCCAGCAGTTACGGTCGAATGGCGGTAACTAACACAGATACGCAGTATTTT | CASSYGRMAVTNTDTQYF
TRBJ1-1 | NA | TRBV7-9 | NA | TGTGCCAGCAGCTGGAGTTTGAACACTGAAGCTTTCTTT | CASSWSLNTEAFF
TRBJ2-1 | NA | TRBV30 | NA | TGTGCCTGGAGTTCAAGTTTTTACAATGAGCAGTTCTTC | CAWSSSFYNEQFF
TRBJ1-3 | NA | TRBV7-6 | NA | TGTGCCAGCAGCTTAGAGTTTGCTGGGACAGGAAACACCATATATTTT | CASSLEFAGTGNTIYF
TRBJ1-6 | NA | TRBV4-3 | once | TGCGCCAGCAGCCAAGATGAGGATAGCTCCTATAATTCACCCCTCCACTTT | CASSQDEDSSYNSPLHF
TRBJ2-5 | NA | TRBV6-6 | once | TGTGCCAGCAGTTACGGGGGAGAGACCCAGTACTTC | CASSYGGETQYF
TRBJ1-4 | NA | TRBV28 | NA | TGTGCCAGCAGTTTCACAGGAGCAACTAATGAAAAACTGTTTTTT | CASSFTGATNEKLFF
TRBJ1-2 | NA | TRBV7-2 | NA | TGTGCCAGCAGCCCTAGCGGCCACTTTTCCTATGGCTACACCTTC | CASSPSGHFSYGYTF
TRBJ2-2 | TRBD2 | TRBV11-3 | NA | TGTGCCAGCAGCCCTACTTGGGGTAGCGGGAGTGGCACCGGGGAGCTGTTTTTT | CASSPTWGSGSGTGELFF
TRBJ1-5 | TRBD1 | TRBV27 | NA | TGTGCCAGCAGTTTATTGGGGACAGGAAGCGATCAGCCCCAGCATTTT | CASSLLGTGSDQPQHF
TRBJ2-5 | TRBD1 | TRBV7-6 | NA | TGTGCCAGCAGCGCTAGCCCAGGGGGCTTGGTGACCCAGTACTTC | CASSASPGGLVTQYF
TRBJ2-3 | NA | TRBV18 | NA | TGTGCCAGCGGTCTGGAGAGTGTAGCAGATACGCAGTATTTT | CASGLESVADTQYF
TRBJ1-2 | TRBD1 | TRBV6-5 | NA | TGTGCCAGCACGGACCAGGGGGCGCCTGGCTACACCTTC | CASTDQGAPGYTF
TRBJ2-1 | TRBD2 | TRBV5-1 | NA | TGCGCCAGCAGCCCGTTACTAGCGGGAGGTGAGCAGTTCTTC | CASSPLLAGGEQFF
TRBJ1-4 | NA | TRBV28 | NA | TGTGCCAGCAGTTTAAGGGGGTTGTACGAAAAACTGTTTTTT | CASSLRGLYEKLFF
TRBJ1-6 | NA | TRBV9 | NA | TGTGCCAGCAGCGTAACATTGGGGATTGATTCACCCCTCCACTTT | CASSVTLGIDSPLHF
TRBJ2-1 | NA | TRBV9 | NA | TGTGCCAGCAGCGTAGAGGGGAGGAACAATGAGCAGTTCTTC | CASSVEGRNNEQFF
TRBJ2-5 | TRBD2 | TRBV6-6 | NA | TGTGCCAGCAGGTCAGGACTAGCGGGGGGGTTTGAGACCCAGTACTTC | CASRSGLAGGFETQYF
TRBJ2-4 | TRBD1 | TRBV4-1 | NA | TGCGCCAGCAGCCAGGGACAGGGGACCCTTCTAGCCAAAAACATTCAGTACTTC | CASSQGQGTLLAKNIQYF
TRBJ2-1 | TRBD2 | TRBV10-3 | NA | TGTGCCATCAGTGAGGACAGCGGGGGAAATGAGCAGTTCTTC | CAISEDSGGNEQFF
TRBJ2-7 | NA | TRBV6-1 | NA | TGTGCCAGCAGGGAGGTCGGGTACGAGCAGTACTTC | CASREVGYEQYF
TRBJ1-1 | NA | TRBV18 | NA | TGTGCCAGCTCACCAGCGGCAGGGAAGATGGACACTGAAGCTTTCTTT | CASSPAAGKMDTEAFF
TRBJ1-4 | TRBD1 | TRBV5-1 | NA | TGCGCCAGCAGCCGTGGGACAGGGGGCTTCAGTAATGAAAAACTGTTTTTT | CASSRGTGGFSNEKLFF
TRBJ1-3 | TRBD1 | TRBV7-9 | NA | TGTGCCAGCAGCTACCAGACAGGGGGATTGGGAAACACCATATATTTT | CASSYQTGGLGNTIYF
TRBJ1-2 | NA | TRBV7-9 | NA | TGTGCCAGCAGCTTAGCCCGGGAGGGTTACTATGGCTACACCTTC | CASSLAREGYYGYTF
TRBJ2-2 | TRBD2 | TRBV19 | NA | TGTGCCAGTACGGGACTAGCAAGTACCGGGGAGCTGTTTTTT | CASTGLASTGELFF